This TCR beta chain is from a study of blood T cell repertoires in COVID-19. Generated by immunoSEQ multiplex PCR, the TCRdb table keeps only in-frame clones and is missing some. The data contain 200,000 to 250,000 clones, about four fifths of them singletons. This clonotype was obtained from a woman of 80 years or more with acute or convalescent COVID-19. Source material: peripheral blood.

CDR3 DNA: TGTGCCAGCAGCCAAAACAGGGAGCCCGGGGAGCTGTTTTTT. Its protein is CASSQNREPGELFF. The chain recombines TRBV14 with TRBJ2-2; the D gene is possibly TRBD1 (6 bases). The CDR3 runs 14 residues. The V end lost 2 bases, the J end lost 6 bases, and 10 bases lay between the germline ends. Per germline, CDR1 SGHDN and CDR2 FVKESK. Together with reference TRBV14 and TRBJ2-2, the CDR3 gives the full variable domain: EAGVTQFPSHSVIEKGQTVTLRCDPISGHDNLYWYRRVMGKEIKFLLHFVKESKQDESGMPNNRFLAERTGGTYSTLKVQPAELEDSGVYFCASSQNREPGELFFGEGSRLTVL.